This T cell receptor beta chain was found in a study of blood T cells in healthy people across ages. PCR was performed a second time for about 6 to 12 cycles using a sample-barcoded 5' primer and a J-beta primer mix. TCRdb fed the 5' RACE reads into MiXCR, producing one record per CDR3 protein. The repertoire includes over 550,000 distinct CDR3 sequences, approximately 30% of them detected once, and approximately 14% sits in the top ten. This clonotype was recorded many times. The germline CDR1 and CDR2 sequences are MNHEY and SVGAGI. The ends were cut back, 8 bases at V and 0 bases at J, with 10 bases in the middle. The CDR3 is made up of 13 amino acids.

The sequenced sample was blood. V gene TRBV6-5 combines with J gene TRBJ1-1; no clear D. The TCR sequence derives from an elderly woman in good health. In DNA, the CDR3 is TGTGCCAGCGTTTCAAGCATGAACACTGAAGCTTTCTTT. Encoded protein: CASVSSMNTEAFF.